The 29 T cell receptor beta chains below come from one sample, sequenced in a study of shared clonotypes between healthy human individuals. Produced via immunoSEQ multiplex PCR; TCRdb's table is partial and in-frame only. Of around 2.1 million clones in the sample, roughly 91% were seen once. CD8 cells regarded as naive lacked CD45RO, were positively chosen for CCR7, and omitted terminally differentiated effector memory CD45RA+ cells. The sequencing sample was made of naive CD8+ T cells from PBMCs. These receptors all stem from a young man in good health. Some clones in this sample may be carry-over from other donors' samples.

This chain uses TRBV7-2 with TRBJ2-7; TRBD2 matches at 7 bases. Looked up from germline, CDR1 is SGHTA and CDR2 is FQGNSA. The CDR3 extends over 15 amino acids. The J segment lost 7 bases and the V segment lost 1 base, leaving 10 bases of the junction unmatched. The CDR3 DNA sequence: TGTGCCAGCAGCTTAGTGCTAGCGGTTTCGGAAGAGCAGTACTTC. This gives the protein CASSLVLAVSEEQYF. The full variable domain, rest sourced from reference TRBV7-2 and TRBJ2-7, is GAGVSQSPSNKVTEKGKDVELRCDPISGHTALYWYRQSLGQGLEFLIYFQGNSAPDKSGLPSDRFSAERTGGSVSTLTIQRTQQEDSAVYLCASSLVLAVSEEQYFGPGTRLTVT.

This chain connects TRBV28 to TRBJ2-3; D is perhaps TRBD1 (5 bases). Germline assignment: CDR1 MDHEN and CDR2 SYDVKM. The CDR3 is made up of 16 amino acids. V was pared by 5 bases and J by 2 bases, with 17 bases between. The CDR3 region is CASSTLQDLFTDTQYF. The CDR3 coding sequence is TGTGCCAGCAGTACCTTACAGGACCTATTCACAGATACGCAGTATTTT.

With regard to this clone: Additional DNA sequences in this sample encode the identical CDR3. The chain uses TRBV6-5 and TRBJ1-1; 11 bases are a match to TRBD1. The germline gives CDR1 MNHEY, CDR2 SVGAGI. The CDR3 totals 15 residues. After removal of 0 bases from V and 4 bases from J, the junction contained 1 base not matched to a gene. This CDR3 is CASSYSGTGGTEAFF. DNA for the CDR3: TGTGCCAGCAGTTACTCCGGGACAGGGGGCACTGAAGCTTTCTTT.

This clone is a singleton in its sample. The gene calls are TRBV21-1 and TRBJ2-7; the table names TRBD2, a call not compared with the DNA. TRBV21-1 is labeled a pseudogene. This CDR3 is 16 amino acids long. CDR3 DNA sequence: TGTGCCAGCAGCAAACACGGAACTAGCGGGAGTTATGAGCAGTACTTC. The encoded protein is CASSKHGTSGSYEQYF.

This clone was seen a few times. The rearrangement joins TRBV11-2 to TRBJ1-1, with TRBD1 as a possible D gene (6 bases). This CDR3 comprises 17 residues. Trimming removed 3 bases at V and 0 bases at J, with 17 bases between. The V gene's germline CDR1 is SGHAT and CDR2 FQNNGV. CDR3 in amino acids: CASSLVGQGFVNTEAFF. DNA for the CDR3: TGTGCCAGCAGCTTGGTGGGTCAGGGGTTTGTGAACACTGAAGCTTTCTTT.

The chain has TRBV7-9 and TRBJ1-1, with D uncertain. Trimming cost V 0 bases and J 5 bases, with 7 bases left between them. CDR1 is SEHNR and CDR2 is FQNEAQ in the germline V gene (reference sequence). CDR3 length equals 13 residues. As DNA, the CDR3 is TGTGCCAGCAGCTTAGCTCTTCTGACTGAAGCTTTCTTT. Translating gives CASSLALLTEAFF.

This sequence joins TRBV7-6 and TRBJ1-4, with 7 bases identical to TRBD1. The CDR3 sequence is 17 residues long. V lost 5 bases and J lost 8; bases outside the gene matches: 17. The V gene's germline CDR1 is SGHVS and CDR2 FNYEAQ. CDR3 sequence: CASSPVVGQSSWEKLFF. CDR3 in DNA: TGTGCCAGCAGCCCCGTGGTGGGACAGAGCTCCTGGGAAAAACTGTTTTTT.

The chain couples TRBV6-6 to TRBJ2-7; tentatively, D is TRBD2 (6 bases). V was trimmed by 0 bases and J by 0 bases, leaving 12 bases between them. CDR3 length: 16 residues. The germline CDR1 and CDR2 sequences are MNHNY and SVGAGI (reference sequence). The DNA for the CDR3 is TGTGCCAGCAGTTACTCCCGGGGGAAGAGCTCCTACGAGCAGTACTTC. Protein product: CASSYSRGKSSYEQYF.

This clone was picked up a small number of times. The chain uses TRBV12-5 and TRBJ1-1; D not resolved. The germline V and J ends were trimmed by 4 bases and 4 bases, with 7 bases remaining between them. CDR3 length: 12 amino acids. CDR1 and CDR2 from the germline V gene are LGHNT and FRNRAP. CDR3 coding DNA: TGTGCTAGTGGTTGGGTAAGCACTGAAGCTTTCTTT. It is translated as CASGWVSTEAFF.

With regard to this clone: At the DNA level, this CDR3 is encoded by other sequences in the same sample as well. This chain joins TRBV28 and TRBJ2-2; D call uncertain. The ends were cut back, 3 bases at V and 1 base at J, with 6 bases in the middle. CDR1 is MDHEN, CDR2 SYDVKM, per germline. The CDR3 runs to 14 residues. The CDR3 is CASSFLENTGELFF. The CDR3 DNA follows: TGTGCCAGCAGTTTCTTAGAGAACACCGGGGAGCTGTTTTTT.

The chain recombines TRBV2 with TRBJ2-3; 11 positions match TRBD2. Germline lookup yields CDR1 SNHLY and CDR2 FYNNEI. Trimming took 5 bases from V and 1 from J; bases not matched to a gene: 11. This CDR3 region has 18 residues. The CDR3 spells CASSYTPPGLAGTDTQYF. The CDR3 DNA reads TGTGCCAGCAGTTATACTCCGCCGGGACTAGCGGGCACAGATACGCAGTATTTT.

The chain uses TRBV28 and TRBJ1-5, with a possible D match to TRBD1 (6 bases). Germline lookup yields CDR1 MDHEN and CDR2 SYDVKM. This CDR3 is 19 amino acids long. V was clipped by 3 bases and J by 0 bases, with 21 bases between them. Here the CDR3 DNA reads TGTGCCAGCAGTTTTTTTGTGGCGCGACAGGTTTATAGCAATCAGCCCCAGCATTTT. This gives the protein CASSFFVARQVYSNQPQHF. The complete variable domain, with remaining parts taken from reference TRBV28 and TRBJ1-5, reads DVKVTQSSRYLVKRTGEKVFLECVQDMDHENMFWYRQDPGLGLRLIYFSYDVKMKEKGDIPEGYSVSREKKERFSLILESASTNQTSMYLCASSFFVARQVYSNQPQHFGDGTRLSIL.

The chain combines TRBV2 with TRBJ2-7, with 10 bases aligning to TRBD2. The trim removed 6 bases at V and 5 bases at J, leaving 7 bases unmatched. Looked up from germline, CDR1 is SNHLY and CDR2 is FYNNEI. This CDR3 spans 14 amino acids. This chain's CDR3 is CASSPGLAGDEQYF. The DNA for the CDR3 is TGTGCCAGCAGCCCAGGGCTAGCGGGAGACGAGCAGTACTTC. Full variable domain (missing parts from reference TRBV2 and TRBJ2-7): EPEVTQTPSHQVTQMGQEVILRCVPISNHLYFYWYRQILGQKVEFLVSFYNNEISEKSEIFDDQFSVERPDGSNFTLKIRSTKLEDSAMYFCASSPGLAGDEQYFGPGTRLTVT.

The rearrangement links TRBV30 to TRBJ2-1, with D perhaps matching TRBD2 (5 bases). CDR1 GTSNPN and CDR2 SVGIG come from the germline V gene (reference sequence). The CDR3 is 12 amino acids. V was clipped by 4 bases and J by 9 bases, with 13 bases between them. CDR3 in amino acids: CAWMLARGEQFF. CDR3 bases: TGTGCCTGGATGCTGGCCCGGGGTGAGCAGTTCTTC.

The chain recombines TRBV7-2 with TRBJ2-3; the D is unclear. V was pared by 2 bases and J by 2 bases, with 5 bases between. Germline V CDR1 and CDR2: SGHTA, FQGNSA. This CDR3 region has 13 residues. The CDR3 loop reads CASSLTHTDTQYF. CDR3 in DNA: TGTGCCAGCAGCTTAACCCACACAGATACGCAGTATTTT.

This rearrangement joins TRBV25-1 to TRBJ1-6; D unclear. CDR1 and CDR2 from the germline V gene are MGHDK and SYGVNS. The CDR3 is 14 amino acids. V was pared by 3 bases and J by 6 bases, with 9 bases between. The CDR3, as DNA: TGTGCCAGCAGTGACTCGGGTTTTAATTCACCCCTCCACTTT. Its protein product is CASSDSGFNSPLHF. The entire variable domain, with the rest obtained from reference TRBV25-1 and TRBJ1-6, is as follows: EADIYQTPRYLVIGTGKKITLECSQTMGHDKMYWYQQDPGMELHLIHYSYGVNSTEKGDLSSESTVSRIRTEHFPLTLESARPSHTSQYLCASSDSGFNSPLHFGNGTRLTVT.

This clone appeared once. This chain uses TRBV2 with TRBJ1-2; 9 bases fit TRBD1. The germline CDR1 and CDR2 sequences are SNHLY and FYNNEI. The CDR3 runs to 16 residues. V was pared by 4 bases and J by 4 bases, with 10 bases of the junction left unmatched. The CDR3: CASSADRDRVGYGYTF. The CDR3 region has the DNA TGTGCCAGCAGTGCCGACCGGGACAGGGTGGGCTATGGCTACACCTTC.

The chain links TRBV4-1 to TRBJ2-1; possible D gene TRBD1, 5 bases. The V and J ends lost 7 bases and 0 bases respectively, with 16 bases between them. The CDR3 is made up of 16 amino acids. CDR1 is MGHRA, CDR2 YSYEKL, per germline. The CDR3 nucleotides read TGCGCCAGCAACCAGGGTCTGGCCACCTCCTACAATGAGCAGTTCTTC. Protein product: CASNQGLATSYNEQFF.

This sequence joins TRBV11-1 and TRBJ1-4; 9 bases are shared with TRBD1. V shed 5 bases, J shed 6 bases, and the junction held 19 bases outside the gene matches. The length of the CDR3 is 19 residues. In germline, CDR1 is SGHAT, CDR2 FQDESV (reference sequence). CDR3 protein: CASSETIMDRGGLHEKLFF. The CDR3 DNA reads TGTGCCAGCAGCGAGACTATAATGGACAGGGGAGGATTGCATGAAAAACTGTTTTTT.

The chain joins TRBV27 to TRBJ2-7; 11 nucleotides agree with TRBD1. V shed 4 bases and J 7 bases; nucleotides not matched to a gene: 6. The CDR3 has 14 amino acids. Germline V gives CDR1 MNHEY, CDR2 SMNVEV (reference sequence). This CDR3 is CASSWTGGLREQYF. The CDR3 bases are TGTGCCAGCAGTTGGACAGGGGGCTTAAGAGAGCAGTACTTC.

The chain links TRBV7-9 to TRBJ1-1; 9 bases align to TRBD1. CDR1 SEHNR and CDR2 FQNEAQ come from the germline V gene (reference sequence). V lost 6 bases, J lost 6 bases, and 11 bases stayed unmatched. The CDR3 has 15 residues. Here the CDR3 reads CASRPSAYRGPEAFF. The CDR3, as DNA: TGTGCCAGCAGACCCTCCGCCTACAGGGGGCCTGAAGCTTTCTTT.

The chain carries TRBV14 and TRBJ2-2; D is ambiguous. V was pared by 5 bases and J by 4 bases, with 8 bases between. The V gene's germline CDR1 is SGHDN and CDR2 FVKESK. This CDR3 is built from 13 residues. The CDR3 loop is CASSTLRTGELFF. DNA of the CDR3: TGTGCCAGCAGCACCTTGCGCACCGGGGAGCTGTTTTTT.

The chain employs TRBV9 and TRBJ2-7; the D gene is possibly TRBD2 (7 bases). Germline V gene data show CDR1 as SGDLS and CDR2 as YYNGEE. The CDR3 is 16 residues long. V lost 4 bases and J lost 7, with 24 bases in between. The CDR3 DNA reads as TGTGCCAGCAGCTCCACCCCTCGGGGGGCCCCATCGGAGCAGTACTTC. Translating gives CASSSTPRGAPSEQYF.

CDR3 region: CASSTGTQETQYF. The CDR3 region has the DNA TGCGCCAGCTCGACAGGAACCCAAGAGACCCAGTACTTC. The chain employs TRBV4-1 and TRBJ2-5; weak D call: TRBD1 (6 bases). Looked up from germline, CDR1 is MGHRA and CDR2 is YSYEKL. The CDR3 contains 13 residues. Trimming shortened V by 8 bases and J by 1 base, and 11 bases separated the two germline ends.

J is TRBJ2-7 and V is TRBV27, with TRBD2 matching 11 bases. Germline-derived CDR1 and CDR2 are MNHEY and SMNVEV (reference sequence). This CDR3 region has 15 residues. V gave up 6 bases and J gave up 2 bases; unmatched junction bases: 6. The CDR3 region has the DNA TGTGCCAGCAGGACGTCTAGCGGGAGGACCTACGAGCAGTACTTC. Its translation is CASRTSSGRTYEQYF.

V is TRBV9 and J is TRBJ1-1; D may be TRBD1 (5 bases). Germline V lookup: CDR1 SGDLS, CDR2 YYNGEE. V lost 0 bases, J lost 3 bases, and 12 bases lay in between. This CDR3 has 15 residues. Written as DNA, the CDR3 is TGTGCCAGCAGCGTAGTAGACAGAGGCTACACTGAAGCTTTCTTT. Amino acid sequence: CASSVVDRGYTEAFF.

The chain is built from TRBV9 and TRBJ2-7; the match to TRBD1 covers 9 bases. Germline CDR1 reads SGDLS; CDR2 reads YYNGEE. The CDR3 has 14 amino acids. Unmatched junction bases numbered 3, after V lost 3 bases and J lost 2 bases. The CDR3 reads CASSGRTGAYEQYF. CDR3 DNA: TGTGCCAGCAGCGGTCGGACAGGGGCCTACGAGCAGTACTTC.

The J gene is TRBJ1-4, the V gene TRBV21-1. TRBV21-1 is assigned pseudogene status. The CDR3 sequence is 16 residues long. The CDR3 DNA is TGTGCCAGCAGCAAAGAGCGGCAGGGTTTTTATGAAAAACTGTTTTTT. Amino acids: CASSKERQGFYEKLFF.

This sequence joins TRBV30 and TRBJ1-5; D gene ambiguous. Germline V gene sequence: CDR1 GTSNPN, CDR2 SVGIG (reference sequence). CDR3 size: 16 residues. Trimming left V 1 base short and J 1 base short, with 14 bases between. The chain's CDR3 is CAWSDPPGLSNQPQHF. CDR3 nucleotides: TGTGCCTGGAGTGACCCTCCGGGTCTCAGCAATCAGCCCCAGCATTTT.